The table lists the clone carrying this TCR beta chain with a few counts. In TCRdb, the 5' RACE reads were re-called with MiXCR into one record per CDR3 protein. Here the sample spans around 130,000 distinct CDR3 sequences, approximately 10% being singletons. Germline-derived CDR1 and CDR2 are LGHNA and YNFKEQ. The CDR3 totals 15 residues. The trim removed 0 bases at V and 6 bases at J, leaving 4 bases unmatched. This sample was included in a study of CD8 T cells in ankylosing spondylitis. The chain links TRBV4-2 to TRBJ2-5; TRBD2 matches at 10 bases. Sequencing was carried out using blood, either unsorted or a sorted T cell fraction (not recorded which). This receptor was taken from a male donor with ankylosing spondylitis or in good health (not recorded which). This CDR3 reads CASSQESSGGQTQYF. Here the CDR3 DNA reads TGTGCCAGCAGCCAAGAATCTAGCGGGGGTCAGACCCAGTACTTC.